These T cell receptor beta chains were read from a single sample in a study of T cell clones after liver transplantation. Repertoires were generated with immunoSEQ multiplex PCR, while TCRdb's copy carries only in-frame clones and drops some. In the table there are roughly 80,000 clones, 65% to 85% of which are singletons. The material was CD4+ T cells from blood, obtained approximately 3.5 years after liver transplant. The receptors were sampled from a human patient who received a liver transplant. Some T cells may possibly be graft donor cells. CDR3s include the opening cysteine and the closing phenylalanine or tryptophan. D genes are given only for firm matches. Clone size is stated in some rows and not others, as once, few, many or a class when expanded.

d_gene,j_gene,abundance,v_gene,CDR3aa,CDR3nt
.,TRBJ2-5,.,TRBV6-6,CASASASGGGETQYF,TGTGCCAGCGCCTCGGCTAGCGGAGGGGGGGAGACCCAGTACTTC
.,TRBJ2-7,.,TRBV5-1,CASSSRAGTSYEQYF,TGCGCCAGCAGCTCGCGAGCGGGTACCTCCTACGAGCAGTACTTC
TRBD1,TRBJ1-5,.,TRBV4-1,CASSQTGQSNQPQHF,TGCGCCAGCAGCCAGACGGGACAGAGCAATCAGCCCCAGCATTTT
TRBD1,TRBJ1-2,.,TRBV29-1,CSVRPGGRGRGDYGYTF,TGCAGCGTCCGCCCGGGAGGCAGGGGGCGAGGTGACTATGGCTACACCTTC
TRBD1,TRBJ2-1,few,TRBV7-2,CASSLRARGPDNEQFF,TGTGCCAGCAGCTTGAGGGCCAGGGGGCCTGACAATGAGCAGTTCTTC
.,TRBJ2-6,.,TRBV6-1,CASSGGPPANVLTF,TGTGCCAGCAGCGGGGGGCCACCGGCCAACGTCCTGACTTTC
.,TRBJ1-1,.,TRBV6-6,CASSPGQLPEAFF,TGTGCCAGCAGTCCCGGACAGCTCCCTGAAGCTTTCTTT
.,TRBJ1-1,.,TRBV27,CASSLGQPTVHTEAFF,TGTGCCAGCAGTTTAGGGCAGCCAACGGTCCACACTGAAGCTTTCTTT
.,TRBJ2-6,.,TRBV9,CASSAGHLSSGANVLTF,TGTGCCAGCAGCGCGGGACACTTGAGCTCTGGGGCCAACGTCCTGACTTTC
.,TRBJ2-7,.,TRBV6-1,CASRQSGPYEQYF,TGTGCCAGCAGACAAAGCGGGCCCTACGAGCAGTACTTC